One sample yielded the 19 T cell receptor beta chains listed below, sequenced in a study of cytomegalovirus exposure and HLA in healthy donors. The protocol was immunoSEQ multiplex PCR, while the TCRdb copy is restricted to in-frame clones and leaves out a portion. There are around 300,000 clones in the sample; 70% to 90% occur only once, and over 0.95% lies in the top ten. The sequencing sample was made of PBMCs. These receptors all come from a young woman in good health and CMV-seronegative.

The CDR3 DNA reads as TGTGCCAGCAGCTTAGTGTATCAGAAATTTAACTATGGCTACACCTTC. It translates to CASSLVYQKFNYGYTF. V gene TRBV7-7 combines with J gene TRBJ1-2, with D unresolved. The length of the CDR3 is 16 residues. The V end lost 1 base, the J end lost 1 base, and 13 bases lay between the germline ends. Germline V lookup: CDR1 SSHAT, CDR2 FNYEAQ (reference sequence).

The chain carries TRBV19 and TRBJ2-7, with TRBD2 matching over 7 bases. The germline V gene has CDR1 LNHDA and CDR2 SQIVND (reference sequence). CDR3 length: 15 amino acids. V lost 3 bases and J lost 1; bases outside the gene matches: 6. The DNA of the CDR3 is TGTGCCAGTAGTATGGGGACGGGGGGATCCTACGAGCAGTACTTC. It codes for CASSMGTGGSYEQYF.

The rearrangement links TRBV9 to TRBJ2-5; the D is unclear. Germline CDR1 is SGDLS and CDR2 is YYNGEE. The CDR3 is 14 residues long. V lost 0 bases to trimming and J lost 5 bases, with 11 bases between them. The CDR3 DNA sequence: TGTGCCAGCAGCGTAGGGCACTACCTGGAGACCCAGTACTTC. Protein: CASSVGHYLETQYF.

V usage is TRBV9 and J usage is TRBJ2-5, with TRBD2 matching 7 bases. The germline V gene encodes CDR1 SGDLS and CDR2 YYNGEE. V was pared by 0 bases and J by 6 bases, with 8 bases of the junction left unmatched. The CDR3 length is 15 residues. The CDR3 DNA is TGTGCCAGCAGCGTAGTTGGACTAGTGACACAGACCCAGTACTTC. It specifies CASSVVGLVTQTQYF.

The rearrangement links TRBV5-1 to TRBJ2-1, with D tentatively TRBD2 (6 bases). This CDR3 contains 14 residues. Germline-derived CDR1 and CDR2 are SGHRS and YFSETQ. V dropped 5 bases and J dropped 8 bases, with 17 bases sitting between them. In DNA form, the CDR3 reads TGCGCCAGCAGGGCCGGGACTTCTCGGCATGAGCAGTTCTTC. It is translated as CASRAGTSRHEQFF.

J is TRBJ1-2 and V is TRBV19; D might be TRBD1 (5 bases). CDR3 length equals 14 residues. Germline V lookup: CDR1 LNHDA, CDR2 SQIVND (reference sequence). Trimming cost V 4 bases and J 8 bases, with 17 bases left between them. DNA of the CDR3: TGTGCCAGTAGTACGACAGCCGCCTCGAGGGGCTACACCTTC. Its protein is CASSTTAASRGYTF.

In DNA, the CDR3 is TGCAGCGTTAGGGAGACAGGTGAAAAACTGTTTTTT. This gives the protein CSVRETGEKLFF. V gene TRBV29-1 combines with J gene TRBJ1-4; perhaps TRBD1 as D (6 bases). V was shortened by 5 bases and J by 7 bases, with 11 bases between the two germline ends. CDR3 length: 12 amino acids. CDR1 is SQVTM, CDR2 ANQGSEA, per germline. The variable domain in full, with the rest retrieved from reference TRBV29-1 and TRBJ1-4, is SAVISQKPSRDICQRGTSLTIQCQVDSQVTMMFWYRQQPGQSLTLIATANQGSEATYESGFVIDKFPISRPNLTFSTLTVSNMSPEDSSIYLCSVRETGEKLFFGSGTQLSVL.

This clone was detected only once. The chain carries TRBV27 and TRBJ2-7; the match to TRBD2 covers 9 bases. Unmatched junction bases numbered 6, after V lost 6 bases and J lost 0 bases. Germline CDR1 MNHEY, CDR2 SMNVEV (reference sequence). This CDR3 has 15 amino acids. CDR3 in DNA: TGTGCCAGCAGGGCCGGGACTAGCCACTCCTACGAGCAGTACTTC. This sequence encodes CASRAGTSHSYEQYF.

The chain's CDR3 is CSVSGVTGGGLDTGELFF. CDR3 nucleotides: TGCAGCGTTTCCGGCGTAACAGGGGGAGGATTGGACACCGGGGAGCTGTTTTTT. The V call is TRBV29-1, the J call TRBJ2-2; TRBD1 aligns across 8 bases. V lost 5 bases and J lost 3; bases outside the gene matches: 17. CDR3 length equals 18 residues. Germline values: CDR1 SQVTM, CDR2 ANQGSEA.

This chain links TRBV4-3 with TRBJ2-2; tentative D call: TRBD2 (6 bases). V lost 0 bases to trimming and J lost 4 bases, with 12 bases between them. The CDR3 runs to 16 residues. CDR1 is LGHNA, CDR2 YSLEER, per germline. DNA for the CDR3: TGCGCCAGCAGCCAAGATACGGCGGGGAGCACCGGGGAGCTGTTTTTT. Its protein product is CASSQDTAGSTGELFF.

The V and J genes are TRBV2 and TRBJ2-7, with no clear D. CDR1 and CDR2 from the germline V gene are SNHLY and FYNNEI. This CDR3 spans 14 amino acids. Trimming took off 3 bases at V and 0 bases at J, with 9 bases between the two ends. As DNA, the CDR3 is TGTGCCAGCAGTGAGGAGACCTCCTCCTACGAGCAGTACTTC. Translated, it gives CASSEETSSYEQYF. Full variable domain (rest looked up from reference TRBV2 and TRBJ2-7): EPEVTQTPSHQVTQMGQEVILRCVPISNHLYFYWYRQILGQKVEFLVSFYNNEISEKSEIFDDQFSVERPDGSNFTLKIRSTKLEDSAMYFCASSEETSSYEQYFGPGTRLTVT.

This clone was picked up one time. CDR3 nucleotide sequence: TGTGCCAGCAGCTTAGATTCCGCTATGCAGTATTTT. It is translated as CASSLDSAMQYF. The chain employs TRBV13 and TRBJ2-3; D gene ambiguous. Germline CDR1 is PRHDT and CDR2 is FYEKMQ (reference sequence). Trimming took 1 base from V and 11 from J, leaving 10 bases between them. CDR3 size: 12 residues.

This clone appeared a single time. The V and J genes are TRBV29-1 and TRBJ2-1; tentative D call: TRBD2 (5 bases). This CDR3 region has 16 residues. V dropped 3 bases and J dropped 1 base, with 16 bases sitting between them. Germline V gene lookup returns CDR1 SQVTM and CDR2 ANQGSEA. The CDR3 DNA is TGCAGCGTTGACATCGCGGAGGCGCTTTCCTACAATGAGCAGTTCTTC. Translating it yields CSVDIAEALSYNEQFF.

The V gene is TRBV7-2, the J gene TRBJ2-1; possibly TRBD2 for D (5 bases). Germline V lookup: CDR1 SGHTA, CDR2 FQGNSA. This CDR3 spans 15 amino acids. Trimming left V 1 base short and J 3 bases short, with 10 bases between. CDR3 nucleotide sequence: TGTGCCAGCAGCTTAGACCCAGCGGTCTACAATGAGCAGTTCTTC. Its protein product is CASSLDPAVYNEQFF.

The chain combines TRBV27 with TRBJ1-2; D is ambiguous. V was cut by 5 bases and J by 3 bases, with 13 bases left in between. The V gene's germline CDR1 is MNHEY and CDR2 SMNVEV (reference sequence). This CDR3 region has 14 residues. The CDR3, as DNA: TGTGCCAGCAGTCCTGAAGCGCAAGACTATGGCTACACCTTC. This gives the protein CASSPEAQDYGYTF.

The chain joins TRBV5-1 to TRBJ2-6, with D maybe TRBD1 (6 bases). This CDR3 has 15 residues. Deletions cut 3 bases from V and 2 bases from J, with 9 bases between. The germline CDR1 and CDR2 sequences are SGHRS and YFSETQ. CDR3 loop: CASSYRDTGANVLTF. CDR3 nucleotides: TGCGCCAGCAGCTACCGGGACACTGGGGCCAACGTCCTGACTTTC.

This clone has a single count. The chain carries TRBV10-3 and TRBJ1-1; a weak D match, TRBD1 (6 bases). The CDR3 length is 15 residues. Per the germline V gene, CDR1 is ENHRY and CDR2 is SYGVKD. V shed 3 bases and J shed 1 base, with 12 bases lying between them. CDR3 loop: CAISDLGTQNTEAFF. CDR3 sequence (DNA): TGTGCCATCAGTGATCTCGGGACACAGAACACTGAAGCTTTCTTT.

The DNA of the CDR3 is TGTGCCAGCAGCTTAGGGCCCCTTAAGAATGAGCAGTTCTTC. Translating gives CASSLGPLKNEQFF. This rearrangement joins TRBV7-9 to TRBJ2-1; D is unresolved. The germline V gene has CDR1 SEHNR and CDR2 FQNEAQ (reference sequence). The CDR3 contains 14 residues. The V and J ends lost 1 base and 7 bases respectively, with 11 bases between them. The variable domain in full, completed from reference TRBV7-9 and TRBJ2-1, reads DTGVSQNPRHKITKRGQNVTFRCDPISEHNRLYWYRQTLGQGPEFLTYFQNEAQLEKSRLLSDRFSAERPKGSFSTLEIQRTEQGDSAMYLCASSLGPLKNEQFFGPGTRLTVL.

This chain joins TRBV7-2 and TRBJ2-7, with TRBD1 identical over 9 bases. The germline V gene encodes CDR1 SGHTA and CDR2 FQGNSA. V lost 2 bases to trimming and J lost 5 bases; unmatched junction nucleotides: 16. The CDR3 sequence is 18 residues long. CDR3 in DNA: TGTGCCAGCAGCTTACCGACGACCCCGGGACAGGGATTCAACGAGCAGTACTTC. This codes for CASSLPTTPGQGFNEQYF. The complete variable domain, with remaining parts taken from reference TRBV7-2 and TRBJ2-7, reads GAGVSQSPSNKVTEKGKDVELRCDPISGHTALYWYRQSLGQGLEFLIYFQGNSAPDKSGLPSDRFSAERTGGSVSTLTIQRTQQEDSAVYLCASSLPTTPGQGFNEQYFGPGTRLTVT.